This is a list of T cell receptor beta chains from one sample in a study of T cells after yellow fever vaccination. Each CDR3 protein is one row after TCRdb ran MiXCR on the 5' RACE reads. The sample shows roughly 120,000 distinct CDR3 sequences, 7.2% of them seen only once. This specimen consisted of CD4+ T cells sorted from PBMCs, obtained 35 to 50 days after the first yellow fever vaccination. Source of these receptors: a man aged 18 to 30 who received the YFV17D yellow fever vaccine. Each CDR3 is given with its conserved first and last residue. D genes are given only for firm matches. A row's size may be missing; if present it is once, few, many or a size class.

v_gene	j_gene	d_gene	abundance	CDR3nt	CDR3aa
TRBV12-3/TRBV12-4	TRBJ2-1	TRBD1	-	TGTGCCAGCAGGCCAAGACCGGGACAGTTCAATGAGCAGTTCTTC	CASRPRPGQFNEQFF
TRBV7-6	TRBJ1-2	-	many	TGTGCCAGCAGCGCGACGGGAGGGAGTCCTACAATATATGGCTACACCTTC	CASSATGGSPTIYGYTF
TRBV7-2	TRBJ2-1	TRBD2	many	TGTGCCAGCAGTCGACAGGGGACTAGCGGGGGGCATTGGTTCTTC	CASSRQGTSGGHWFF
TRBV5-1	TRBJ2-1	-	many	TGCGCCAGCAGCGGCCGGAGATGGGAGAAATACAATGAGCAGTTCTTC	CASSGRRWEKYNEQFF
TRBV20-1	TRBJ2-2	-	many	TGCAGTGCTAGCGCTTACTGGAACACCGGGGAGCTGTTTTTT	CSASAYWNTGELFF
TRBV12-3/TRBV12-4	TRBJ1-4	-	many	TGTGCCAGCAGTTCCAGACGGACGCTAACTAATGAAAAACTGTTTTTT	CASSSRRTLTNEKLFF
TRBV3-1	TRBJ1-3	-	few	TGTGCCAGCAGCCAAGATTCCGCAGGGTGGTCTGGAAACACCATATATTTT	CASSQDSAGWSGNTIYF
TRBV19	TRBJ2-1	-	-	TGTGCCAGTAGTATAGATGCGGATCTGCCCTACAATGAGCAGTTCTTC	CASSIDADLPYNEQFF
TRBV9	TRBJ2-3	-	many	TGTGCCAGCAGCGTAGGACTTCTCACAGATACGCAGTATTTT	CASSVGLLTDTQYF
TRBV4-2	TRBJ2-3	-	many	TGTGCCAGCAGCCAAGATATCAGCACAGATACGCAGTATTTT	CASSQDISTDTQYF
TRBV5-1	TRBJ2-2	TRBD1	many	TGCGCCAGCAGCCCTCGGGACAGGGGCAATCCTGGGGAGCTGTTTTTT	CASSPRDRGNPGELFF
TRBV5-1	TRBJ2-3	-	many	TGCGCCAGCCGACAGACCTCTAGCACAGATACGCAGTATTTT	CASRQTSSTDTQYF
TRBV20-1	TRBJ1-6	TRBD1	many	TGCAGTGCACCCGGACAGGGGCTGATTAATTCACCCCTCCACTTT	CSAPGQGLINSPLHF
TRBV5-4	TRBJ2-1	TRBD2	few	TGTGCCAGCAGCTTTGGGGGGGCCTACAATGAGCAGTTCTTC	CASSFGGAYNEQFF
TRBV5-1	TRBJ2-3	-	many	TGCGCCAGCAGCCGGACAGGCACAGATACGCAGTATTTT	CASSRTGTDTQYF
TRBV4-1	TRBJ2-3	TRBD2	many	TGCGCCAGCAGCCAAGTCGGAGCGGGGGATACGCAGTATTTT	CASSQVGAGDTQYF
TRBV12-3/TRBV12-4	TRBJ2-5	-	few	TGTGCCAGCAGTCCCCGGGACCAGGGGGAGACCCAGTACTTC	CASSPRDQGETQYF
TRBV20-1	TRBJ2-2	TRBD2	few	TGCAGTGCTAGAAGATCCGGGAGGGACACCGGGGAGCTGTTTTTT	CSARRSGRDTGELFF
TRBV7-2	TRBJ2-1	TRBD2	many	TGTGCCAGCAGCTTAGTAGCGGGGATCAACAATGAGCAGTTCTTC	CASSLVAGINNEQFF
TRBV5-1	TRBJ2-3	TRBD2	many	TGCGCCAGCAGTGTAATAGCGGGGGGGCAGGGAGATACGCAGTATTTT	CASSVIAGGQGDTQYF
TRBV25-1	TRBJ2-3	TRBD1	many	TGTGCCAGCAGTGAATCCGGACAGGGGACAGATACGCAGTATTTT	CASSESGQGTDTQYF
TRBV5-1	TRBJ2-1	-	many	TGCGCCAGCAGCTTGGTATTGGCTGGAGAGAGGGGGGTCGACGGGTTCTTC	CASSLVLAGERGVDGFF
TRBV7-9	TRBJ1-6	TRBD1	many	TGTGCCAGCAGCCCAAAGACAGGGTATAATTCACCCCTCCACTTT	CASSPKTGYNSPLHF
TRBV20-1	TRBJ1-1	-	many	TGCAGTGCGGGGGGGGAGAGTCGGGCTTTCTTT	CSAGGESRAFF
TRBV5-1	TRBJ2-5	-	few	TGCGCCAGCAGCTTGGATGGGGGGCGGCGAGAGACCCAGTACTTC	CASSLDGGRRETQYF